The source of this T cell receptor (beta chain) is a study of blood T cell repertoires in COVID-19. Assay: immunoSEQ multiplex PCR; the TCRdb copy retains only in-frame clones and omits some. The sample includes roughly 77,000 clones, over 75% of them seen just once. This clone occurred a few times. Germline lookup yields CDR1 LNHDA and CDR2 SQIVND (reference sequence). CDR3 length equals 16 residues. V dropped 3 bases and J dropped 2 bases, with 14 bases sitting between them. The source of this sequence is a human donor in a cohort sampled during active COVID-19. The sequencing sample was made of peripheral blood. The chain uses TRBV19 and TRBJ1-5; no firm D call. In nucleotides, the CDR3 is TGTGCCAGTAGTATGCGTGGAGGTGTTGGCAATCAGCCCCAGCATTTT. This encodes CASSMRGGVGNQPQHF.